A selection of T cell receptor beta chains follows, all from one sample in a study of Graves' ophthalmopathy and Graves' hyperthyroidism. TCRdb itself ran the multiplex PCR reads through MiXCR, one entry per CDR3 protein. The repertoire holds 500,000 to 700,000 distinct CDR3 sequences, with 22% as singletons. Sequencing was done on a sample of peripheral blood. These receptor sequences come from a woman aged 18-29 years with stable Graves' hyperthyroidism. Some clones in this sample may be carry-over from other donors' samples. Each CDR3 is given with its conserved first and last residue. A D gene is named only where the DNA matches it firmly. The listing skips clone size in some rows; elsewhere it reads once, few, many or a size class.

d_gene	v_gene	abundance	j_gene	CDR3aa	CDR3nt
TRBD1	TRBV2	NA	TRBJ1-2	CASIRDREYGYTF	TGTGCCAGCATCAGGGACAGGGAATACGGCTACACCTTC
NA	TRBV5-1	many	TRBJ1-5	CASSLEGGNNQPQHF	TGCGCCAGCAGCTTGGAGGGGGGGAACAATCAGCCCCAGCATTTT
NA	TRBV9	many	TRBJ1-1	CASSALGPGNTEAFF	TGTGCCAGCAGCGCTCTGGGGCCCGGGAACACTGAAGCTTTCTTT
TRBD1	TRBV20-1	many	TRBJ1-5	CSARATGSNQPQHF	TGCAGTGCTAGAGCGACAGGGAGCAATCAGCCCCAGCATTTT
NA	TRBV6-2/TRBV6-3	few	TRBJ2-5	CASTPGWTEETQYF	TGTGCCAGCACCCCCGGGTGGACAGAAGAGACCCAGTACTTC
NA	TRBV3-1	NA	TRBJ2-5	CASSQVGGLPNPQETQYF	TGTGCCAGCAGCCAAGTAGGAGGACTACCGAACCCTCAAGAGACCCAGTACTTC
NA	TRBV27	once	TRBJ2-6	CASSLSSSSSGANVLTF	TGTGCCAGCAGTTTATCCAGTAGTAGCTCTGGGGCCAACGTCCTGACTTTC
NA	TRBV28	NA	TRBJ1-1	CASSLQDWVNTEAFF	TGTGCCAGCAGTCTCCAGGACTGGGTGAACACTGAAGCTTTCTTT
NA	TRBV6-1	many	TRBJ2-5	CASRRETQYF	TGTGCCAGCAGAAGAGAGACCCAGTACTTC
TRBD1	TRBV12-3/TRBV12-4	NA	TRBJ1-1	CASWDRNTEAFF	TGTGCCAGCTGGGACAGGAACACTGAAGCTTTCTTT
TRBD2	TRBV2	many	TRBJ2-5	CASAPSGRETQYF	TGTGCCAGCGCTCCAAGCGGGAGGGAGACCCAGTACTTC
NA	TRBV20-1	few	TRBJ1-2	CSASILGRGRDGYTF	TGCAGTGCTAGCATCCTGGGCAGGGGAAGAGATGGCTACACCTTC
TRBD1	TRBV28	NA	TRBJ1-1	CASRQPGQGVRQTEAFF	TGTGCCAGCAGGCAGCCCGGGCAGGGGGTGAGACAGACTGAAGCTTTCTTT
NA	TRBV7-8	many	TRBJ2-7	CASRGQGLEQYF	TGTGCCAGCAGAGGCCAGGGGCTCGAGCAGTACTTC
NA	TRBV4-1	many	TRBJ1-6	CASSQVVNSPLHF	TGCGCCAGCAGCCAAGTTGTTAATTCACCCCTCCACTTT
TRBD1	TRBV5-1	many	TRBJ2-7	CASSTQTGGNYEQYF	TGCGCCAGCAGCACCCAGACAGGGGGCAATTACGAGCAGTACTTC
NA	TRBV3-1	many	TRBJ1-6	CASSQGQRINSPLHF	TGTGCCAGCAGCCAAGGACAGAGGATTAATTCACCCCTCCACTTT
NA	TRBV6-2/TRBV6-3	many	TRBJ1-1	CASSQEGRGTEAFF	TGTGCCAGCTCTCAAGAGGGAAGGGGGACTGAAGCTTTCTTT
TRBD1	TRBV6-1	many	TRBJ1-5	CATMGQGGNQPQHF	TGTGCCACCATGGGACAGGGAGGCAATCAGCCCCAGCATTTT
NA	TRBV11-2	many	TRBJ2-7	CASSSRTITYEQYF	TGTGCCAGCAGCTCCCGGACTATAACCTACGAGCAGTACTTC
NA	TRBV5-1	many	TRBJ1-3	CASSYSQGPYSGNTIYF	TGCGCCAGCAGCTATTCACAGGGCCCCTACTCTGGAAACACCATATATTTT
NA	TRBV27	many	TRBJ1-1	CASSLRGGNTEAFF	TGTGCCAGCAGTTTACGGGGGGGTAACACTGAAGCTTTCTTT
NA	TRBV7-2	many	TRBJ2-3	CASSYPRDTFTLGFTDTQYF	TGTGCCAGCAGCTATCCCCGGGACACTTTTACGCTGGGGTTCACAGATACGCAGTATTTT
TRBD2	TRBV20-1	many	TRBJ2-7	CSARDVGRGSYEQYF	TGCAGTGCTAGAGATGTGGGGCGGGGGAGCTACGAGCAGTACTTC
NA	TRBV20-1	NA	TRBJ1-5	CSARADYSNQPQHF	TGCAGTGCTAGGGCTGATTATAGCAATCAGCCCCAGCATTTT
NA	TRBV6-1	NA	TRBJ1-5	CATQGRISNQPQHF	TGTGCCACCCAAGGACGGATTAGCAATCAGCCCCAGCATTTT
NA	TRBV6-1	many	TRBJ1-3	CASKEGEMALSSYF	TGTGCCAGCAAAGAGGGTGAGATGGCCCTGTCGTCATATTTT
NA	TRBV11-1	many	TRBJ1-2	CASSLARGPGYGYTF	TGTGCCAGCAGCTTAGCGCGGGGGCCTGGCTATGGCTACACCTTC
TRBD2	TRBV12-3/TRBV12-4	once	TRBJ2-5	CASSLPLAGVETQYF	TGTGCCAGCAGTTTACCGCTAGCGGGGGTAGAGACCCAGTACTTC
TRBD1	TRBV20-1	few	TRBJ1-6	CSALGQAYNSPLHF	TGCAGTGCCCTGGGACAGGCGTATAATTCACCCCTCCACTTT
NA	TRBV3-1	many	TRBJ1-2	CASSQGTPKDGYTF	TGTGCCAGCAGCCAAGGGACACCGAAGGACGGCTACACCTTC
NA	TRBV6-2/TRBV6-3	NA	TRBJ1-1	CASSYRDLQAFF	TGTGCCAGCAGTTACCGCGATCTACAAGCTTTCTTT
NA	TRBV12-3/TRBV12-4	many	TRBJ1-1	CASSFGLVNTEAFF	TGTGCCAGCAGTTTCGGCCTCGTCAACACTGAAGCTTTCTTT
TRBD1	TRBV6-5	NA	TRBJ1-2	CASSYFTGGDMDYGYTF	TGTGCCAGCAGTTACTTTACAGGGGGCGATATGGACTATGGCTACACCTTC
NA	TRBV10-3	NA	TRBJ2-7	CAISESSGLGPYEQYF	TGTGCCATCAGTGAGTCATCCGGGTTGGGGCCCTACGAGCAGTACTTC
TRBD2	TRBV12-3/TRBV12-4	once	TRBJ2-7	CASSDPGGTGEQYF	TGTGCCAGCAGTGACCCCGGGGGGACGGGGGAGCAGTACTTC
NA	TRBV19	NA	TRBJ1-2	CASSSLTVFHGYTF	TGTGCCAGTAGTTCCCTGACCGTTTTCCATGGCTACACCTTC
TRBD1	TRBV5-1	many	TRBJ1-2	CASSEDRKTNGYTF	TGCGCCAGCAGTGAGGACAGGAAAACGAATGGCTACACCTTC
NA	TRBV4-1	NA	TRBJ2-7	CASSPLRATYEQYF	TGCGCCAGCAGCCCCCTTCGCGCGACCTACGAGCAGTACTTC
NA	TRBV11-2	NA	TRBJ2-3	CASSLGVMDTQYF	TGTGCCAGCAGCTTAGGGGTGATGGATACGCAGTATTTT
TRBD1	TRBV11-3	NA	TRBJ1-5	CASRPQGGDDQPQHF	TGTGCCAGCAGACCACAGGGGGGAGATGATCAGCCCCAGCATTTT
NA	TRBV18	NA	TRBJ2-5	CASSPQGTYQETQYF	TGTGCCAGCTCACCACAGGGCACGTACCAAGAGACCCAGTACTTC
TRBD1	TRBV12-3/TRBV12-4	many	TRBJ2-5	CASSFQDRGEETQYF	TGTGCCAGCAGTTTTCAGGACAGGGGGGAAGAGACCCAGTACTTC
NA	TRBV6-1	NA	TRBJ2-5	CASSTLGGVGETQYF	TGTGCCAGCAGTACCTTGGGGGGCGTAGGAGAGACCCAGTACTTC
TRBD1	TRBV6-5	many	TRBJ2-7	CASSTVQGADEQYF	TGTGCCAGCAGTACTGTACAGGGGGCGGACGAGCAGTACTTC